This TCR beta chain derives from a study of identical twins listed by TCRdb under 2016. About the study as a whole: The study deep-sequenced TCR alpha and beta repertoires from monozygotic twins, unrelated adults of various ages and cord blood to test whether fetal clonotypes persist. To rule out contamination, replicate twin experiments were performed at different times with different library preparation protocols.

What the research found in general, with its limitations: Zero-insertion analyses could be partly confounded by invariant T cells such as MAIT and iNKT, although diverse VJ usage argued against such confounding for most clonotypes. In beta out-of-frame sequences, excess twin sharing was weaker, because having fewer shared sequences lowered the signal-to-noise ratio. Because the same donors could not be followed over many years, conclusions were based on cross-sectional statistical analysis. Compared with coincidental sharing between unrelated individuals, out-of-frame TCR alpha sequences shared between twins showed an excess of sequences with low generation probability. Fewer insertions were carried by abundant cord blood beta clonotypes, a similar but weaker trend appeared in young adult naive repertoires, and no such trend appeared in memory repertoires. In monozygotic twins, recombination models systematically underestimated out-of-frame TCR alpha sharing, but the models matched the sharing seen between unrelated individuals.

The CDR3 holds 16 amino acids from the cysteine to the phenylalanine. The read is trimmed to its CDR3 DNA, 48 bases read in frame from base 1. At the junction V is shortened by 0 bases and J by 4 bases; bases outside the gene matches: 6. CDR1 and CDR2 are drawn from the germline V gene (reference sequence): LNHNV, YYDKDF. Every donor was a healthy Caucasian. Three pairs of female monozygotic twins, all aged about 18 to 29 years, were included in the twin cohort. Positive isolation kits from Invitrogen were used to isolate CD4+ and CD8+ T cell populations. The sample holds many counts of this clonotype. Its antigen is still unknown. No base quality values were provided; no much bigger clone lies one nucleotide off. Library method: 5' RACE. Sequenced on an Illumina HiSeq 2000. Template switching added a universal primer binding site, and the final cDNA carried a unique molecular identifier that allowed TCR cDNA molecules to be counted accurately. First-strand cDNA for TCR alpha and beta chains was synthesized from specific primers in the conserved constant-segment region. To control for contamination, every cDNA library carried two barcodes: a SMART-Mk sample barcode plus Illumina barcodes. Two successive PCR steps introduced TruSeq adapter sequences along with Illumina sample barcodes. TCR alpha and beta cDNA libraries were sequenced on the Illumina HiSeq platform with custom primers. The authors processed their data as follows. Raw reads were processed with MiGEC to extract unique molecular identifiers, and MiXCR was used to determine CDR3 positions. Recombination models were inferred per individual with the repgenHMM and IGoR tools using an EM algorithm. The tcR package in R was used for shared clonotype analysis, with sharing normalized by the product of cloneset sizes. To study raw recombination free of thymic and clonal selection effects, out-of-frame nonproductive sequences were analyzed. TCRdb trimmed the raw reads at Q25, called clones with MiXCR and kept productive beta chains. Records with the same CDR3 protein are collapsed into one entry carrying the most frequent genes and DNA. The authors' filters were not applied to this entry. The sample table shows fewer than 250,000 distinct CDR3 sequences, and 7.5% are seen once. Under 6% of the sample is held by the ten biggest clonotypes.

These data were likewise used in another study, on yellow fever vaccine responses in identical twins. According to the second study: According to the authors, in identical twins the way T cells responded to vaccination appeared partly convergent and partly personalized. In identical twins, the study followed T cell clones that responded to the vaccine with precision.

The sequence was obtained from a woman under 30 in good health. The rearrangement combines TRBV15 with TRBJ1-2; 9 nucleotides in the junction match TRBD1. What was sequenced was CD8+ T cells sorted from blood. For the CDR3, the sequence is CATSRDQGQGFYGYTF. The nucleotide sequence is TGTGCCACCAGCAGAGATCAGGGACAGGGCTTCTATGGCTACACCTTC.